This T cell receptor (beta chain) was sequenced for a study of T cell repertoires in cytomegalovirus infection. Points on this clonotype: Its antigen is currently unknown.

TCRdb re-analysed the reads in MiXCR, keeping a single row per CDR3 protein. The data contain about a million distinct CDR3 sequences, approximately 30% of them seen just once; the ten biggest clones take up 10% to 15%. Germline CDR1 and CDR2: LGHDT and YNNKEL (reference sequence). Trimming took off 1 base at V and 0 bases at J, with 11 bases between the two ends. CDR3 length equals 16 residues. General study results and limits: HLA-C-restricted CMV clonotypes gave the most frequent clonotype in two of eight donors.

This specimen consisted of cultured CD8+ T cells from PBMCs, obtained from culture after CMV antigen stimulation. The chain links TRBV3-1 to TRBJ2-3, with D uncertain. The TCR comes from a human donor in good health (CMV status not recorded). Some clones in this sample may be carry-over from other donors' samples. CDR3: CASSQGQRHSTDTQYF. The CDR3 nucleotides are TGTGCCAGCAGCCAAGGGCAACGCCACAGCACAGATACGCAGTATTTT.